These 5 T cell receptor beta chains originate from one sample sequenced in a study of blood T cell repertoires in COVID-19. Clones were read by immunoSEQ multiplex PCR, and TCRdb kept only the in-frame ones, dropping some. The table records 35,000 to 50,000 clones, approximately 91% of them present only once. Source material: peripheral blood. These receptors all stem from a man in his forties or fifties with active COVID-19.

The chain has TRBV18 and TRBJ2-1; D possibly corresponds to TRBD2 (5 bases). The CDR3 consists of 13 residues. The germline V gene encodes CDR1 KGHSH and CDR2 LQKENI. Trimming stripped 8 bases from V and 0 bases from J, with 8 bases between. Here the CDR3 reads CASIRDSYNEQFF. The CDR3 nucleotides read TGTGCCAGCATCCGGGACTCCTACAATGAGCAGTTCTTC.

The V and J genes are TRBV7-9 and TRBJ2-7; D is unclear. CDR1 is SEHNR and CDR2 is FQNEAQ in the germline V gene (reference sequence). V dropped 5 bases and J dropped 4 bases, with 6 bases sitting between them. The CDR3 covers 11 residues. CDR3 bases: TGTGCCAGCAGCCCCTTATACGAGCAGTACTTC. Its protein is CASSPLYEQYF.

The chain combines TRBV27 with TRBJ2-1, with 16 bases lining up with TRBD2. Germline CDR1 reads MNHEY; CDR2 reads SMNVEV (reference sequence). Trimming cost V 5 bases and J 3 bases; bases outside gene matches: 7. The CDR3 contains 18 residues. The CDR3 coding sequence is TGTGCCAGCAGTGCGGGACTAGCGGGAGGGGTTCACTACAATGAGCAGTTCTTC. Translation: CASSAGLAGGVHYNEQFF.

CDR3 protein: CASSPTGSDGYTF. The CDR3 bases are TGTGCCAGCAGTCCGACAGGCTCCGATGGCTACACCTTC. The J gene is TRBJ1-2, the V gene TRBV12-3 or TRBV12-4, with TRBD1 as a possible D gene (6 bases). CDR3 length: 13 amino acids. V dropped 5 bases and J dropped 6 bases, with 13 bases sitting between them.

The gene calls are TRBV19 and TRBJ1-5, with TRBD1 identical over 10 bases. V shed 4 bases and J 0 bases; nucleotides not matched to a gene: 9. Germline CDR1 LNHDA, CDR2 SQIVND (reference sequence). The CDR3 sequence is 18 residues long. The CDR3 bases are TGTGCCAGTAGTAGAGGGGACAGGGGAATTTATAGCAATCAGCCCCAGCATTTT. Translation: CASSRGDRGIYSNQPQHF.